This is a list of T cell receptor beta chains from one sample in a study of blood T cell repertoires in COVID-19. Assay used: immunoSEQ multiplex PCR; TCRdb lists only in-frame clones, some missing. The data show some 160,000 clones, 76% seen once. Specimen: peripheral blood. These receptors all stem from a man aged 55 to 70 with acute or convalescent COVID-19. The CDR3 runs from the conserved cysteine through the conserved F or W. Each record gives: CDR3 length, J gene, clone size, V gene, D gene, CDR3 DNA, CDR3 protein. D genes are given only for firm matches. The size entry is marked missing in some rows and otherwise reads once, few, many or a size class.

length: 19; J: TRBJ2-1; size: NA; V: TRBV5-1; D: TRBD2; DNA: TGCGCCAGCAGCTCGGGACTAGCGGGAGGGGGGCCTTCTTACAATGAGCAGTTCTTC; CDR3: CASSSGLAGGGPSYNEQFF
length: 12; J: TRBJ1-2; size: many; V: TRBV2; D: NA; DNA: TGTGCCAGCAGCGCCCGGGGCTATGGCTACACCTTC; CDR3: CASSARGYGYTF
length: 15; J: TRBJ1-5; size: NA; V: TRBV18; D: TRBD1; DNA: TGTGCCAGCTCACCGCAGGGGACAGCGAATCAGCCCCAGCATTTT; CDR3: CASSPQGTANQPQHF
length: 17; J: TRBJ1-2; size: few; V: TRBV19; D: NA; DNA: TGTGCCAGTAGTATTGGTTCCGAAGTCCTCCGGAGATATGGCTACACCTTC; CDR3: CASSIGSEVLRRYGYTF
length: 16; J: TRBJ2-2; size: NA; V: TRBV18; D: NA; DNA: TGTGCCAGCTCACCGTTCGGCGGAGCGAACACCGGGGAGCTGTTTTTT; CDR3: CASSPFGGANTGELFF
length: 17; J: TRBJ1-1; size: NA; V: TRBV30; D: TRBD1; DNA: TGTGCCTGGGGGAAATGGGGGACAGGGGGCACGAACACTGAAGCTTTCTTT; CDR3: CAWGKWGTGGTNTEAFF
length: 16; J: TRBJ2-7; size: few; V: TRBV27; D: TRBD1; DNA: TGTGCCAGCAGTTCCCACCCATTGGACAGGGGGCGGGAGCAGTACTTC; CDR3: CASSSHPLDRGREQYF
length: 12; J: TRBJ1-1; size: NA; V: TRBV18; D: NA; DNA: TGTGCCAGCCGGCGGGAGCAGACTGAAGCTTTCTTT; CDR3: CASRREQTEAFF
length: 13; J: TRBJ2-7; size: NA; V: TRBV5-1; D: NA; DNA: TGCGCCAGCAGCTCGGACTCAACCTACGAGCAGTACTTC; CDR3: CASSSDSTYEQYF
length: 16; J: TRBJ1-2; size: NA; V: TRBV28; D: NA; DNA: TGTGCCAGCAGTTTACCCCGGGAGGGGAGAAGAAATGGCTACACCTTC; CDR3: CASSLPREGRRNGYTF
length: 15; J: TRBJ2-7; size: NA; V: TRBV6-5; D: TRBD1; DNA: TGTGCCAGCAGTTACTCCGGGACAGGAACCTACGAGCAGTACTTC; CDR3: CASSYSGTGTYEQYF
length: 12; J: TRBJ2-1; size: NA; V: TRBV11-2; D: NA; DNA: TGTGCCAGCAGCTTAGCCCGCAATGAGCAGTTCTTC; CDR3: CASSLARNEQFF
length: 15; J: TRBJ2-7; size: NA; V: TRBV2; D: TRBD1; DNA: TGTGCCAGCAGGACGAGACAGGGTTCGCCAAGCGAGCAGTACTTC; CDR3: CASRTRQGSPSEQYF
length: 11; J: TRBJ2-1; size: few; V: TRBV30; D: NA; DNA: TGTGCCTGGAGTGTACTACGGGAGCAGTTCTTC; CDR3: CAWSVLREQFF
length: 13; J: TRBJ2-7; size: few; V: TRBV27; D: TRBD1; DNA: TGTGCCAGCAGTCCGGGACAGGGCTACGAGCAGTACTTC; CDR3: CASSPGQGYEQYF
length: 22; J: TRBJ2-1; size: NA; V: TRBV7-8; D: TRBD1; DNA: TGTGCCAGCAGCTTACGACCGGACAGGGTTTGGGACGGAGGGCACTCCTACAATGAGCAGTTCTTC; CDR3: CASSLRPDRVWDGGHSYNEQFF
length: 15; J: TRBJ2-5; size: NA; V: TRBV28; D: TRBD2; DNA: TGTGCCAGCAGTTCGCTAGCGGGAGGGCTGGAGACCCAGTACTTC; CDR3: CASSSLAGGLETQYF
length: 15; J: TRBJ1-6; size: NA; V: TRBV6-5; D: TRBD1; DNA: TGTGCCAGCAGTTACTCCCAACAGGGGACTTCACCCCTCCACTTT; CDR3: CASSYSQQGTSPLHF
length: 13; J: TRBJ2-7; size: NA; V: TRBV11-2; D: TRBD2; DNA: TGTGCCAGCAGCCTAGCGGGAGTCTACGAGCAGTACTTC; CDR3: CASSLAGVYEQYF
length: 14; J: TRBJ2-7; size: NA; V: TRBV10-3; D: TRBD2; DNA: TGTGCCATCAGTGATCTAGCGGACTCCTACGAGCAGTACTTC; CDR3: CAISDLADSYEQYF
length: 13; J: TRBJ1-6; size: NA; V: TRBV25-1; D: NA; DNA: TGTGCCAGCAAAGGGCAGGGGCATTCACCCCTCCACTTT; CDR3: CASKGQGHSPLHF
length: 15; J: TRBJ2-5; size: NA; V: TRBV28; D: TRBD1; DNA: TGTGCCAGCAGTTTATCGGGACAGAATCAAGAGACCCAGTACTTC; CDR3: CASSLSGQNQETQYF
length: 16; J: TRBJ1-5; size: NA; V: TRBV29-1; D: NA; DNA: TGCAGCGTAGTGATTGGGGGCCTGTCTCACAATCAGCCCCAGCATTTT; CDR3: CSVVIGGLSHNQPQHF
length: 13; J: TRBJ1-4; size: NA; V: TRBV7-9; D: NA; DNA: TGTGCCAGCACCCGGGGTTCTAATGAAAAACTGTTTTTT; CDR3: CASTRGSNEKLFF
length: 14; J: TRBJ2-5; size: once; V: TRBV27; D: TRBD2; DNA: TGTGCCAGCAGTTCCCGAAGGGGAGGGGAGACCCAGTACTTC; CDR3: CASSSRRGGETQYF
length: 15; J: TRBJ2-7; size: NA; V: TRBV18; D: NA; DNA: TGTGCCAGCTCACCTCGAGGTGGGTCAACCTACGAGCAGTACTTC; CDR3: CASSPRGGSTYEQYF
length: 14; J: TRBJ2-1; size: few; V: TRBV4-2; D: NA; DNA: TGTGCCAGCAGCCAAGATAGCCAGACTAATGAGCAGTTCTTC; CDR3: CASSQDSQTNEQFF
length: 18; J: TRBJ2-1; size: NA; V: TRBV2; D: TRBD2; DNA: TGTGCCAGCAGTGATTTACTAGCGGGAGTTGCATCCTACAATGAGCAGTTCTTC; CDR3: CASSDLLAGVASYNEQFF